This T cell receptor beta chain stems from a study of identical twins (dated by TCRdb to the mid-2010s). Concerning the study at large: The study deep-sequenced TCR alpha and beta repertoires from monozygotic twins, unrelated adults of various ages and cord blood to test whether fetal clonotypes persist. Replicate twin experiments were performed at different times using different library preparation protocols to rule out contamination. The paper as a whole reports these results and caveats: Zero-insertion analyses could be partly confounded by invariant T cells such as MAIT and iNKT, although diverse VJ usage argued against such confounding for most clonotypes. Fewer insertions were carried by abundant cord blood beta clonotypes; a weaker similar trend was observed in young adult naive repertoires, while no such trend was observed in memory repertoires. Because the same donors could not be followed over many years, the conclusions depended on cross-sectional statistical analysis. In monozygotic twins, recombination models systematically underestimated out-of-frame TCR alpha sharing, but the models matched the sharing seen between unrelated individuals. Compared with coincidental sharing between unrelated individuals, an excess of low generation-probability sequences was observed among out-of-frame TCR alpha sequences shared between twins. Excess twin sharing in beta out-of-frame sequences was weaker because fewer shared sequences lowered the signal-to-noise ratio.

According to the germline V gene, CDR1 reads SGHRS and CDR2 reads YFSETQ. Unmatched junction bases come to 4, with V trimmed by 2 bases and J by 9 bases. Including cysteine and phenylalanine, the CDR3 has 14 amino acids. Solely the CDR3 DNA is kept, with 42 bases framed from the first base. This clonotype was counted a few times. Its cognate antigen has yet to be identified. Base qualities are not at hand, and no much larger clone is one base apart. The library came from 5' RACE. This sample was sequenced with an Illumina HiSeq 2000. Template switching introduced a universal primer binding site; the final cDNA contained a unique molecular identifier, enabling accurate counting of TCR cDNA molecules. Specific primers in the conserved constant-segment region were used to synthesize first-strand cDNA for TCR alpha and beta chains. To control for contamination, every cDNA library carried two barcodes: a SMART-Mk sample barcode plus Illumina barcodes. TruSeq adapter sequences, together with Illumina sample barcodes, were added in two successive PCR steps. The TCR alpha and beta cDNA libraries were sequenced on the Illumina HiSeq platform using custom primers. Per the authors' processing: MiGEC processed the raw reads to extract unique molecular identifiers, while MiXCR was used to determine the CDR3 positions. For each individual, recombination models were inferred using an EM algorithm with the repgenHMM and IGoR tools. The analysis of shared clonotypes was done with the tcR package in R, with sharing normalized by the product of cloneset sizes. To study raw recombination free of thymic and clonal selection effects, out-of-frame nonproductive sequences were analyzed. The public reads were reanalyzed by TCRdb: fastp trimming at Q25, MiXCR alignment, in-frame beta chains only. Each CDR3 protein appears once, grouped with its most common genes and DNA. The V and J calls and clone size are TCRdb's, not the authors'. The sample table shows approximately 220,000 distinct CDR3 sequences, and approximately 9% are seen once. The ten largest clonotypes hold about 5% of the sample.

Only healthy Caucasian donors were included. Miltenyi CD45RO+ enrichment and human naive T-cell isolation kits were used to isolate memory (CD45RO+) and naive T cells from PBMC. The sequence derives from a woman in her late teens or twenties in good health. The chain joins TRBV5-1 to TRBJ1-6, and TRBD1 matches 8 of the central bases. Material: memory (CD45RO+) T cells sorted from blood. The cell subset or site label on this specimen signifies: CD45RO+ enriched T cells. The encoded CDR3 is CASSLEDRVSPLHF. The sequenced DNA is TGCGCCAGCAGCTTAGAGGACAGGGTTTCACCCCTCCACTTT.